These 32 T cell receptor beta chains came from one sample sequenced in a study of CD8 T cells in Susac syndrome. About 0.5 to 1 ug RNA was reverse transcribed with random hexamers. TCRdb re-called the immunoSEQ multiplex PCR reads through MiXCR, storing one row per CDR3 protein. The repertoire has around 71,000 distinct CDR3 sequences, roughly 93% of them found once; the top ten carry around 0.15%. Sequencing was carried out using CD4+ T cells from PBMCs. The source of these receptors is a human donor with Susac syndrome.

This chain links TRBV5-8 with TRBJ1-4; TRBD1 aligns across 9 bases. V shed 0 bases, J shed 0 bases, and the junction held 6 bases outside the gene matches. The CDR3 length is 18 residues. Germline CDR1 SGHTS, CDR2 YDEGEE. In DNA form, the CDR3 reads TGTGCCAGCAGCTTGGGGGACAGGGCAATTACAACTAATGAAAAACTGTTTTTT. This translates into CASSLGDRAITTNEKLFF.

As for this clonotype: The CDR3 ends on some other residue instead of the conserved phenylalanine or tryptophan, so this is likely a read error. The CDR3 is CSVGQAVAFL. In nucleotides, the CDR3 is TGCAGCGTTGGCCAGGCGGTCGCTTTCCTT. This chain connects TRBV29-1 to TRBJ1-1, with D hard to call. Trimming pared 4 bases from V and 11 bases from J, leaving 11 bases between. The germline gives CDR1 SQVTM, CDR2 ANQGSEA. The CDR3 runs to 10 residues.

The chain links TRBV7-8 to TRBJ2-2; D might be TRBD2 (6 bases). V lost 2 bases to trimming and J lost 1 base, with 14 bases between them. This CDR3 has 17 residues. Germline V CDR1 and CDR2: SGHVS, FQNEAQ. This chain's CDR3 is CASSLRHGTQNTGELFF. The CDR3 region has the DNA TGTGCCAGCAGCTTAAGGCACGGGACTCAGAACACCGGGGAGCTGTTTTTT.

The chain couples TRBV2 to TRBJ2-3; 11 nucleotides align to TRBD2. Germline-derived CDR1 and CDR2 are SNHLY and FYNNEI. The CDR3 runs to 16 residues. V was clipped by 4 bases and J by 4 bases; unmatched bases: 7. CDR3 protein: CASSGPSGGRSDTQYF. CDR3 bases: TGTGCCAGCAGTGGCCCTAGCGGGGGGAGGTCAGATACGCAGTATTTT.

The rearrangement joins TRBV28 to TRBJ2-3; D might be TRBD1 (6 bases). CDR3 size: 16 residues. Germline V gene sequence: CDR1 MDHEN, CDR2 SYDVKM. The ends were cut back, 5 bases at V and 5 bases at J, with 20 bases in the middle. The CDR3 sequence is CASSLRDKHHGDTQYF. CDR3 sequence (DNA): TGTGCCAGCAGTCTCCGGGACAAGCATCACGGAGATACGCAGTATTTT.

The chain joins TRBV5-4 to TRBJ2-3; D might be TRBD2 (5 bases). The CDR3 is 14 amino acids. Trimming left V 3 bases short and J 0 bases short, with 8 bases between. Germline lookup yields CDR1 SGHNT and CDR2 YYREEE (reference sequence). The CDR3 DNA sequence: TGTGCCAGCAGCTCTGGACTCAGCACAGATACGCAGTATTTT. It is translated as CASSSGLSTDTQYF.

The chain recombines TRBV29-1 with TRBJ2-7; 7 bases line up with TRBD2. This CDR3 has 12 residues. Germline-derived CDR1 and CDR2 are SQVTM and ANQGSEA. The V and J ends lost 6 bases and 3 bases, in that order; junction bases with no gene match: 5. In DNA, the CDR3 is TGCAGCGTGGTAAGGACTAGCTACGAGCAGTACTTC. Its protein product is CSVVRTSYEQYF.

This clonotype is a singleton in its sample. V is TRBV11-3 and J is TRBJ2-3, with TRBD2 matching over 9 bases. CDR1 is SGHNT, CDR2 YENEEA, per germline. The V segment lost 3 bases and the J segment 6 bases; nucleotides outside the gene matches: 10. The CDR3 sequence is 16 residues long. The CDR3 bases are TGTGCCAGCAGCTTTGGAGGTAGCGGGGGATTGGATACGCAGTATTTT. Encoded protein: CASSFGGSGGLDTQYF.

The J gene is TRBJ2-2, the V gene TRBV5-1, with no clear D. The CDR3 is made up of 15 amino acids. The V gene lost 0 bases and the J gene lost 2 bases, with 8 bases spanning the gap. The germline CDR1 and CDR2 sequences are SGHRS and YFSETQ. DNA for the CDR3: TGCGCCAGCAGCTTGGATACCTCCAACACCGGGGAGCTGTTTTTT. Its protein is CASSLDTSNTGELFF. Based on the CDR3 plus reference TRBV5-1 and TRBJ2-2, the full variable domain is KAGVTQTPRYLIKTRGQQVTLSCSPISGHRSVSWYQQTPGQGLQFLFEYFSETQRNKGNFPGRFSGRQFSNSRSEMNVSTLELGDSALYLCASSLDTSNTGELFFGEGSRLTVL.

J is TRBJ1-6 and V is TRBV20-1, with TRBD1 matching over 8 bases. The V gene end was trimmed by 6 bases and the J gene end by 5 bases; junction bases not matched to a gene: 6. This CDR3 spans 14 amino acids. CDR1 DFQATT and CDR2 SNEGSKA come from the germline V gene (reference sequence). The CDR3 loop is CSAIPDRDNSPLHF. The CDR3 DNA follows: TGCAGTGCGATCCCGGACAGGGATAATTCACCCCTCCACTTT.

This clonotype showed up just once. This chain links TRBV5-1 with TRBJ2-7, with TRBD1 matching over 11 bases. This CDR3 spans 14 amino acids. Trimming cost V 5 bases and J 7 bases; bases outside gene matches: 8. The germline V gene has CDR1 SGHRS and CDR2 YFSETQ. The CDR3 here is CASRVGTGGGEQYF. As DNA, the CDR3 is TGCGCCAGCAGAGTCGGGACAGGGGGAGGAGAGCAGTACTTC.

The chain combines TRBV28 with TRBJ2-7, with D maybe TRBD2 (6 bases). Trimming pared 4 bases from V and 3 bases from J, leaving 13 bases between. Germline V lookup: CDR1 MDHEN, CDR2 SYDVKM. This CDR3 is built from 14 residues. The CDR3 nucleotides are TGTGCCAGCAGTTCAACGGGACTCAGCTACGAGCAGTACTTC. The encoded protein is CASSSTGLSYEQYF.

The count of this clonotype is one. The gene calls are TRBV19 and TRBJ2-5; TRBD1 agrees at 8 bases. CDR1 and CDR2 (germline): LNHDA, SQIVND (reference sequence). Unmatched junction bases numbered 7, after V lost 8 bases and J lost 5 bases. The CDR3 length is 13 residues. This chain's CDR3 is CASSGGAGETQYF. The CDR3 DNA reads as TGTGCCAGTTCAGGGGGCGCAGGGGAGACCCAGTACTTC.

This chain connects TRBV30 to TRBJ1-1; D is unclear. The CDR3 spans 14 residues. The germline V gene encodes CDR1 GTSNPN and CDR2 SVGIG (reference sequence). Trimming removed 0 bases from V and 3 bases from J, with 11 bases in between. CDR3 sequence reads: CAWSVRRGHTEAFF. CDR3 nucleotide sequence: TGTGCCTGGAGTGTACGACGGGGTCACACTGAAGCTTTCTTT.

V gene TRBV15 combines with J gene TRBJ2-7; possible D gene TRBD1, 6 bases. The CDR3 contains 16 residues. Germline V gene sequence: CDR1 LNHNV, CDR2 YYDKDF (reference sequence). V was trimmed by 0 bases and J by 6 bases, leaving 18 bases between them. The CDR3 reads CATSRDRNRAVGEQYF. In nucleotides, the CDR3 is TGTGCCACCAGCAGAGATCGAAACAGGGCTGTAGGCGAGCAGTACTTC.

This CDR3 reads CASSLRSGSSYNEQFF. The CDR3 bases are TGTGCCAGCAGTTTAAGGTCCGGGAGCTCCTACAATGAGCAGTTCTTC. This chain links TRBV7-2 with TRBJ2-1; weak D call: TRBD2 (6 bases). V lost 6 bases and J lost 0, with 15 bases in between. Germline V gene lookup returns CDR1 SGHTA and CDR2 FQGNSA. The CDR3 totals 16 residues.

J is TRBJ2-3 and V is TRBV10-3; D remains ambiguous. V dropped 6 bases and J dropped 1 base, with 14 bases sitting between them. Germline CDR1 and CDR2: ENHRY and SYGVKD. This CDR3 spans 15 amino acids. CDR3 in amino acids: CAISPRQGRTDTQYF. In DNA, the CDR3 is TGTGCCATCAGCCCAAGGCAAGGGCGCACAGATACGCAGTATTTT.

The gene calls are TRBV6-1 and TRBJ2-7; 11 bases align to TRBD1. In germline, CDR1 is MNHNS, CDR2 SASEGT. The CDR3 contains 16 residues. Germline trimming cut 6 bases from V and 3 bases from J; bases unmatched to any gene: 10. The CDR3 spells CASSPRTGQGVYEQYF. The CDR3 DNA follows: TGTGCCAGCAGCCCCCGAACGGGACAGGGGGTCTACGAGCAGTACTTC.

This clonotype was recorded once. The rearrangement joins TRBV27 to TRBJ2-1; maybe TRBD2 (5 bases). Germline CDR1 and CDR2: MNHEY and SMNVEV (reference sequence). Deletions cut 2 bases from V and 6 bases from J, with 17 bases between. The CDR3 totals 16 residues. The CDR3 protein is CASSLRPRTRPNEQFF. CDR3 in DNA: TGTGCCAGCAGTTTAAGGCCAAGGACTCGTCCCAATGAGCAGTTCTTC.

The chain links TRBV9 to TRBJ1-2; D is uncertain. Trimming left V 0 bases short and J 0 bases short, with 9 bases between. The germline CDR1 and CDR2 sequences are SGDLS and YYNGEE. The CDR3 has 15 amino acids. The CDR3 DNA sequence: TGTGCCAGCAGCGTAGCTTCCAGATCTAACTATGGCTACACCTTC. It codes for CASSVASRSNYGYTF.

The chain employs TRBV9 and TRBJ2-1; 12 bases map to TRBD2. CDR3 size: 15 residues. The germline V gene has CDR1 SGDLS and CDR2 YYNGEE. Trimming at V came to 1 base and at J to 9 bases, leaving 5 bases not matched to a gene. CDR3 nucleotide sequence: TGTGCCAGCAGCGTAAGGCTAGCGGGGGGGGTTGAGCAGTTCTTC. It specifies CASSVRLAGGVEQFF.

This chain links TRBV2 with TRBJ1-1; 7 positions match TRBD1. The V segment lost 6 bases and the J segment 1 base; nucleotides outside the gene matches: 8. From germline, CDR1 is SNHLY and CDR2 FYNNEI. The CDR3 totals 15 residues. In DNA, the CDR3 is TGTGCCAGCAGGGAGGAGGGACAGCCGAACACTGAAGCTTTCTTT. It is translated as CASREEGQPNTEAFF.

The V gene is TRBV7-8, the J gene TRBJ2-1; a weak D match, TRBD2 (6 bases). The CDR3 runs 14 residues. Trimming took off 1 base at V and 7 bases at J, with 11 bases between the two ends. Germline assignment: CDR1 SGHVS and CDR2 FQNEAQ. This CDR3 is CASSLGLGSNEQFF. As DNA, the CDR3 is TGTGCCAGCAGCTTAGGACTAGGCTCTAATGAGCAGTTCTTC.

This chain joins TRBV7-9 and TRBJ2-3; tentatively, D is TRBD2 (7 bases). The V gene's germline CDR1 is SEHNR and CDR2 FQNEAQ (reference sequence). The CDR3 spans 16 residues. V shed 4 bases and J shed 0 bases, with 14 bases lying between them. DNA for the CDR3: TGTGCCAGCAGCTCCCCGGCGGGGGCTAGCACAGATACGCAGTATTTT. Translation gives CASSSPAGASTDTQYF.

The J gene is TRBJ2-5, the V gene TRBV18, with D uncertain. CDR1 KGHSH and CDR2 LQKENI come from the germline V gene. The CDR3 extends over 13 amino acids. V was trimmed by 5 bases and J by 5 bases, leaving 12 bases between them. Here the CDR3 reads CASSFAEVETQYF. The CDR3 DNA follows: TGTGCCAGCTCATTTGCCGAGGTCGAGACCCAGTACTTC.

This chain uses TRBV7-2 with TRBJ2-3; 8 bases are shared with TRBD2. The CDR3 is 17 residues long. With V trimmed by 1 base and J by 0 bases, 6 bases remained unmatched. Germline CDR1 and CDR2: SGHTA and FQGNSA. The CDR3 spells CASSLEGAGESTDTQYF. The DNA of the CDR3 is TGTGCCAGCAGCTTAGAAGGAGCGGGGGAAAGCACAGATACGCAGTATTTT. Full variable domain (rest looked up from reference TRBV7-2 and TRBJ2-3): GAGVSQSPSNKVTEKGKDVELRCDPISGHTALYWYRQSLGQGLEFLIYFQGNSAPDKSGLPSDRFSAERTGGSVSTLTIQRTQQEDSAVYLCASSLEGAGESTDTQYFGPGTRLTVL.

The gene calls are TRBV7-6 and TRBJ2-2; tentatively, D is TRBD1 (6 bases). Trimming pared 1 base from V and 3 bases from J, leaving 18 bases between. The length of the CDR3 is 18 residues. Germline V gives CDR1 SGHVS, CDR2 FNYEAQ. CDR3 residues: CASSLEIEGQRYTGELFF. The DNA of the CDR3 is TGTGCCAGCAGCTTAGAAATAGAAGGACAGAGATACACCGGGGAGCTGTTTTTT.

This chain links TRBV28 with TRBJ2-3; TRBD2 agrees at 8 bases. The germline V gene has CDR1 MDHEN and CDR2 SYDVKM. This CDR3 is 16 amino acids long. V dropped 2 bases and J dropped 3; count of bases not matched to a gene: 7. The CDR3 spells CASSLVTSGMTDTQYF. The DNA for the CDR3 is TGTGCCAGCAGTTTAGTCACTAGCGGAATGACAGATACGCAGTATTTT.

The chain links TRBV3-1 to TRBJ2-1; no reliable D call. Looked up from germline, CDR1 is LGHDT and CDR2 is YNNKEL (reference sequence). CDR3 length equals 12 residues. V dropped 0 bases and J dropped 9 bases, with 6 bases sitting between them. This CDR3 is CASSQDPGEQFF. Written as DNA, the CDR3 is TGTGCCAGCAGCCAAGATCCGGGTGAGCAGTTCTTC.

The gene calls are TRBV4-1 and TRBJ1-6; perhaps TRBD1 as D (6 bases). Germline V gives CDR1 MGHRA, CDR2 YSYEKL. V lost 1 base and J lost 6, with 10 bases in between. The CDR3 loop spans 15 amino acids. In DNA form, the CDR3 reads TGCGCCAGCAGCCAAGTCGGACAGTCTAATTCACCCCTCCACTTT. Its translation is CASSQVGQSNSPLHF.

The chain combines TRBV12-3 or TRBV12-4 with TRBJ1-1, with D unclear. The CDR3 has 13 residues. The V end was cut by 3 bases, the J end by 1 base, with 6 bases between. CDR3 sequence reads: CASSFNPNTEAFF. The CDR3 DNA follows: TGTGCCAGCAGTTTTAACCCGAACACTGAAGCTTTCTTT.

The CDR3 DNA follows: TGTGCCAGCAGCCAAGACCTTGGAGATACGCAGTATTTT. Translated: CASSQDLGDTQYF. The V call is TRBV14, the J call TRBJ2-3, with no clear D. V lost 0 bases, J lost 5 bases, and 6 bases lay in between. The germline gives CDR1 SGHDN, CDR2 FVKESK. This CDR3 region has 13 residues.